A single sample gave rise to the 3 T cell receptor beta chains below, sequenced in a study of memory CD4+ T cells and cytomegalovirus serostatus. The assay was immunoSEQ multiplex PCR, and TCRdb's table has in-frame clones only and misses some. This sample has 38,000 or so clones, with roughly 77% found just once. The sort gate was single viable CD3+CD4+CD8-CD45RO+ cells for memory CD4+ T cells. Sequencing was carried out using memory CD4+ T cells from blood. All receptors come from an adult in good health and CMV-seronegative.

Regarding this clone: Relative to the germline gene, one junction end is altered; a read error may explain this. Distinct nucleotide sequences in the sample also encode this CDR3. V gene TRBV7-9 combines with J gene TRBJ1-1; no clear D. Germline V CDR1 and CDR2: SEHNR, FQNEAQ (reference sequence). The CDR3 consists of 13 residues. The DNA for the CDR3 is TGTGCCAGCAGCTTACAACGGAACACTGAAGCTTTTTTT. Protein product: CASSLQRNTEAFF.

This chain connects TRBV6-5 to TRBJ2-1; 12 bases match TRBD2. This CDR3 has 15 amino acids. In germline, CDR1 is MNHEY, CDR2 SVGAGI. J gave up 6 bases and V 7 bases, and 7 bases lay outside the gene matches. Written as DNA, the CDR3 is TGTGCCAGCACCTCGCTAGCGGGGGGGCGCAATGAGCAGTTCTTC. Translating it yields CASTSLAGGRNEQFF.

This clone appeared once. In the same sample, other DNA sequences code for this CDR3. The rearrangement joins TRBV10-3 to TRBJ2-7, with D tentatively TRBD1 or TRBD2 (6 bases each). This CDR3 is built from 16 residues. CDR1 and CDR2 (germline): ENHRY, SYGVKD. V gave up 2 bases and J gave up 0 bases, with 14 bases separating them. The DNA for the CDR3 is TGTGCCATCAGTGAGGGAGGGGGGAGAGGCTCCTACGAGCAGTACTTC. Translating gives CAISEGGGRGSYEQYF.